The 8 T cell receptor beta chains given below trace back to one sample, sequenced in a study of T cell repertoires in cytomegalovirus infection. Antigens for these TCRs are unknown. A single record per CDR3 protein comes from TCRdb applying MiXCR to the reads. Of approximately 770,000 distinct CDR3 sequences in the sample, 29% were seen once. Material: cultured CD8+ T cells from PBMCs, obtained from culture after CMV antigen stimulation. The receptors were gathered from a human donor in good health (CMV status not recorded). Some clones in this sample may be carry-over from other donors' samples.

The chain joins TRBV4-1 to TRBJ2-7; D is unclear. Germline-derived CDR1 and CDR2 are MGHRA and YSYEKL. This CDR3 contains 16 residues. Trimming took off 4 bases at V and 3 bases at J, with 19 bases between the two ends. The CDR3 is CASSLSTPLGNYEQYF. CDR3 DNA sequence: TGCGCCAGCAGCCTCTCTACACCCCTGGGGAACTACGAGCAGTACTTC.

This clonotype was observed a handful of times. The gene calls are TRBV14 and TRBJ2-1, with D tentatively TRBD1 or TRBD2 (6 bases each). CDR3 length equals 15 residues. CDR1 and CDR2 (germline): SGHDN, FVKESK. V was pared by 4 bases and J by 4 bases, with 14 bases between. The CDR3 region has the DNA TGTGCCAGCAGCCCTGTGGAGGGGGGTTACAATGAGCAGTTCTTC. Translated, it gives CASSPVEGGYNEQFF.

The chain has TRBV11-3 and TRBJ1-5, with D perhaps TRBD1 (5 bases). CDR3 length: 16 amino acids. Trimming stripped 5 bases from V and 4 bases from J, with 18 bases between. Per germline, CDR1 SGHNT and CDR2 YENEEA. DNA for the CDR3: TGTGCCAGCAGCCTAAGGTGGAGGGGTTGTAATCAGCCCCAGCATTTT. Translated, it gives CASSLRWRGCNQPQHF.

As for this clonotype: Germline and junction disagree at one end, which may indicate a read error. The chain uses TRBV7-9 and TRBJ2-2; D gene unclear. This CDR3 has 14 amino acids. Looked up from germline, CDR1 is SEHNR and CDR2 is FQNEAQ (reference sequence). CDR3 residues: CASSLDMNTEELFF. CDR3 DNA sequence: TGTGCCAGCAGCTTAGACATGAACACCGAGGAGCTGTTTTTT. The full variable domain, its missing parts supplied by reference TRBV7-9 and TRBJ2-2, is DTGVSQNPRHKITKRGQNVTFRCDPISEHNRLYWYRQTLGQGPEFLTYFQNEAQLEKSRLLSDRFSAERPKGSFSTLEIQRTEQGDSAMYLCASSLDMNTEELFFGEGSRLTVL.

This chain connects TRBV2 to TRBJ2-1; 12 bases are shared with TRBD1. This CDR3 has 15 amino acids. V lost 3 bases, J lost 8 bases, and 5 bases stayed unmatched. Germline CDR1 SNHLY, CDR2 FYNNEI. CDR3 sequence (DNA): TGTGCCAGCAGTGATCCGGGACAGGGGGCGGATGAGCAGTTCTTC. Its protein is CASSDPGQGADEQFF.

This clonotype has only a few counts. V and J are TRBV7-9 and TRBJ2-7, with D perhaps matching TRBD2 (6 bases). V lost 3 bases and J 2 bases, leaving 14 bases between the germline ends. From germline, CDR1 is SEHNR and CDR2 FQNEAQ (reference sequence). The CDR3 has 15 residues. The CDR3 DNA sequence: TGTGCCAGCAGCTTTTTGGCGGGGACCACCTACGAGCAGTACTTC. Encoded protein: CASSFLAGTTYEQYF.

This clonotype has only one observation. The rearrangement joins TRBV11-2 to TRBJ1-2, with 8 bases that match TRBD1. This CDR3 has 13 amino acids. The V and J ends lost 5 bases and 5 bases, in that order; junction bases with no gene match: 4. Germline V CDR1 and CDR2: SGHAT, FQNNGV. The CDR3 sequence is CASSNGQGYGYTF. The DNA of the CDR3 is TGTGCCAGCAGCAACGGACAGGGTTATGGCTACACCTTC.

J is TRBJ2-7 and V is TRBV20-1, with D possibly called TRBD1 or TRBD2 (7 bases each). The CDR3 covers 16 residues. Trimming left V 1 base short and J 0 bases short, with 16 bases between. Germline loops: CDR1 DFQATT, CDR2 SNEGSKA (reference sequence). The CDR3 coding sequence is TGCAGTGCTAGAGTCAGGGGGAGGGACCACTCCTACGAGCAGTACGTC. Translating gives CSARVRGRDHSYEQYV.